This is a list of T cell receptor beta chains from one sample in a study of blood T cell repertoires in COVID-19. Clones were sequenced by immunoSEQ multiplex PCR, and TCRdb holds only the in-frame ones, with some missing. The sample consists of 130,000 to 150,000 clones, 87% of them appearing once. Sequencing input: peripheral blood. The source of these receptors is a woman aged 40-49 years with acute or convalescent COVID-19. Each CDR3 is given with its conserved first and last residue. D genes are given only for firm matches. Rows may omit the clone size; those that give it use once, few, many or a size class.

TRBV19	-	TRBJ1-2	-	TGTGCCAGTCTTCAGACCGCGGGAATAGGGTATGGCTACACCTTC	CASLQTAGIGYGYTF
TRBV20-1	-	TRBJ1-1	TRBD1	TGCAGTGCTAGTCATAGGGGGCTTGGGACTGAAGCTTTCTTT	CSASHRGLGTEAFF
TRBV4-1	-	TRBJ1-5	-	TGCGCCAGCAGCCCAAGATTAATCCAGGGAAGTCAGCCCCAGCATTTT	CASSPRLIQGSQPQHF
TRBV9	-	TRBJ2-1	TRBD2	TGTGCCAGCAGCGGAACTAGCGGGGGTGAGCAGTTCTTC	CASSGTSGGEQFF
TRBV13	-	TRBJ2-1	TRBD2	TGTGCCAGCAGCAAACGACTAGCGGGGGGGCGGAGTGAGCAGTTCTTC	CASSKRLAGGRSEQFF
TRBV7-9	once	TRBJ1-6	TRBD1	TGTGCCAGCAGTCGAGGGACAGGGGATGGTAATTCACCCCTCCACTTT	CASSRGTGDGNSPLHF
TRBV2	-	TRBJ1-5	TRBD1	TGTGCCAGCAGTGATCAGGGGGTCGATCAGCCCCAGCATTTT	CASSDQGVDQPQHF
TRBV11-1	-	TRBJ2-1	-	TGTGCCAGCGGCCCCTTTTCGGGAGTGACAGATGAGCAGTTCTTC	CASGPFSGVTDEQFF
TRBV18	-	TRBJ1-1	TRBD1	TGTGCCAGCTCACCATTTGGGACAGGGGAAGCTTTCTTT	CASSPFGTGEAFF
TRBV4-1	-	TRBJ1-2	-	TGCGCCAGCAGCCAACTCCATCCTCAGGGGAGGGGCGGCTACACCTTC	CASSQLHPQGRGGYTF
TRBV7-9	-	TRBJ2-1	-	TGTGCCAGCAGCTTATCAACGGTCTACAATGAGCAGTTCTTC	CASSLSTVYNEQFF
TRBV6-7	few	TRBJ1-1	TRBD1	TGTGCCGGGACAGGGCGGAACACTGAAGCTTTCTTT	CAGTGRNTEAFF
TRBV7-3	once	TRBJ2-1	-	TGTGCCAGCAGCTTAGCGAGGGAGGATGAGCAGTTCTTC	CASSLAREDEQFF
TRBV7-2	-	TRBJ1-1	-	TGTGCCAGCAGCCTCTTTTTACACCTCGAAGCTTTCTTT	CASSLFLHLEAFF
TRBV28	-	TRBJ1-5	-	TGTGCCAGCCATGCGACAGCACGTTACCAGCCCCAGCATTTT	CASHATARYQPQHF
TRBV15	once	TRBJ1-1	TRBD1	TGTGCCACCAGTATGGACAGGGGGGGTGGGACTGAAGCTTTCTTT	CATSMDRGGGTEAFF
TRBV5-6	-	TRBJ2-5	TRBD2	TGTGCCAGCAGCTACTTGGTTACTAGCGGGACTCAAGAGACCCAGTACTTC	CASSYLVTSGTQETQYF
TRBV3-1/TRBV3-2	-	TRBJ2-7	-	TGTGCCAGCAGCCATAGTTATAGCTACGAGCAGTACTTC	CASSHSYSYEQYF
TRBV11-3	-	TRBJ2-1	-	TGTGCCAGCAGCTTAGGGGGATTAGCGGAGGGGAACAATGAGCAGTTCTTC	CASSLGGLAEGNNEQFF
TRBV15	-	TRBJ1-4	-	TGTGCCACCAGCAGAGATTTCGACAGTAATGAAAAACTGTTTTTT	CATSRDFDSNEKLFF
TRBV30	-	TRBJ1-2	-	TGTGCCTGGAGTGTAGACAGTGCCGGGTCCCGAACCCGCGGCTACACCTTC	CAWSVDSAGSRTRGYTF
TRBV27	once	TRBJ1-2	-	TGTGCCAGCTCGAGGGCCCCTGGGATTGATGGCTACACCTTC	CASSRAPGIDGYTF
TRBV7-2	-	TRBJ2-1	TRBD1	TGTGCCAGCAGCTTATACCGCAGGGGGCAGGATGAGCAGTTCTTC	CASSLYRRGQDEQFF
TRBV3-1/TRBV3-2	-	TRBJ2-5	-	TGTGCCAGCAGCCAAGAAAGGAGGGCAGAGACCCAGTACTTC	CASSQERRAETQYF
TRBV25-1	-	TRBJ2-7	TRBD1	TGTGCCAGCAGTCCTGGGACAGGGCCCTCCTACGAGCAGTACTTC	CASSPGTGPSYEQYF
TRBV5-1	-	TRBJ1-4	-	TGCGCCAGCAGCTTGGGCATCACAGCTGCAACTAATGAAAAACTGTTTTTT	CASSLGITAATNEKLFF
TRBV7-8	-	TRBJ2-1	TRBD2	TGTGCCAGCAGCCACACAGAAGCGGGAGTCTACAATGAGCAGTTCTTC	CASSHTEAGVYNEQFF
TRBV19	once	TRBJ2-7	TRBD1	TGTGCCAGTAGTGCAGGACAGGGTGTTTACGAGCAGTACTTC	CASSAGQGVYEQYF
TRBV7-9	-	TRBJ1-5	-	TGTGCCAGCAGCTCGGCCGGGGGGCCCCAGCATTTT	CASSSAGGPQHF
TRBV6-4	many	TRBJ2-1	TRBD1	TGTGCCAGCAGCGAGACAGGGGGATCCTACAATGAGCAGTTCTTC	CASSETGGSYNEQFF
TRBV30	once	TRBJ2-2	-	TGTGCCTGGAGACGGGTCAGGGGAACCGGGGAGCTGTTTTTT	CAWRRVRGTGELFF
TRBV3-1/TRBV3-2	once	TRBJ1-6	TRBD1	TGTGCCAGCAGCCAAGACCCAGGGGGCGGTAATTCACCCCTCCACTTT	CASSQDPGGGNSPLHF
TRBV7-2	-	TRBJ2-2	TRBD1	TGTGCCAGCAGCTTAGCCGGGACAGGGAACACCGGGGAGCTGTTTTTT	CASSLAGTGNTGELFF
TRBV6-5	-	TRBJ1-5	-	TGTGCCAGCAGCACCGATTACAGGGAAGCGAGGCCCCAGCATTTT	CASSTDYREARPQHF
TRBV18	-	TRBJ1-1	-	TGTGCCAGCTCACCACAGAGGGCCGCTGAAGCTTTCTTT	CASSPQRAAEAFF
TRBV9	-	TRBJ2-2	TRBD2	TGTGCCAGCAGCCCCTCGGCGGGAGGGCCCACCGGGGAGCTGTTTTTT	CASSPSAGGPTGELFF
TRBV2	once	TRBJ2-2	-	TGTGCCAGCAGGAGGGAGGGGGGCACCGGGGAGCTGTTTTTT	CASRREGGTGELFF
TRBV30	-	TRBJ1-1	TRBD1	TGTGCCTGGAATCCGGACAGGGCCACTGAAGCTTTCTTT	CAWNPDRATEAFF
TRBV6-2/TRBV6-3	once	TRBJ2-3	TRBD2	TGTGCCAGCAGTTTCCGGCTAGCGGGAGTATCTAGCACAGATACGCAGTATTTT	CASSFRLAGVSSTDTQYF